This T cell receptor (beta chain) was found in a study of T-cell memory formation after mild COVID-19. Study details: In these data, TCR clusters were largely donor specific.

A 5'RACE reaction primed in the constant segment made cDNA libraries of TCR alpha and TCR beta, and these carried sample barcodes and UMIs. TCRdb re-analysed the 5' RACE reads in MiXCR, keeping a single row per CDR3 protein. The sample records roughly 610,000 distinct CDR3 sequences, 15% to 20% being singletons. There are a few counts of this clonotype. Germline CDR1 DFQATT, CDR2 SNEGSKA (reference sequence). This CDR3 has 11 amino acids. The sequencing input was PBMCs or a T cell subset sorted from them (not recorded which). This TCR came from an adult woman who had mild COVID-19 (a few samples of this study predate the infection). Cell type and time point are not known. The V call is TRBV20-1, the J call TRBJ1-1, with D possibly being TRBD1 (6 bases). This chain's CDR3 is CRPPAGGEAFF. The CDR3 nucleotides are TGCAGGCCCCCGGCGGGGGGCGAAGCTTTCTTT.